These 21 T cell receptor beta chains came from one sample sequenced in a study of cytomegalovirus exposure and HLA in healthy donors (dated by TCRdb to the late 2010s). Libraries were built with the immunoSEQ multiplex PCR assay. The table was pulled from immuneACCESS by TCRdb, which kept in-frame rearrangements only. Such tables lose some clones; where checked, under half of the loss comes from unresolved V genes, and the rest has no known cause. The sample table lists some 200,000 clones, over 80% of them with a count of one. Jointly, the top ten make up approximately 1.1% of the sample. The specimen sequenced was PBMCs. These TCRs come from a woman younger than 35 in good health and CMV-seronegative.

The CDR3 nucleotides are TGTGCCAGCAGCTTACGGGAGGACAGCTCCTACGAGCAGTACTTC. Its protein is CASSLREDSSYEQYF. This chain links TRBV7-8 with TRBJ2-7; TRBD2 is a possible D gene (7 bases). The germline CDR1 and CDR2 sequences are SGHVS and FQNEAQ. The CDR3 is 15 amino acids. The ends were cut back, 2 bases at V and 0 bases at J, with 11 bases in the middle.

The chain couples TRBV29-1 to TRBJ2-1; maybe TRBD2 (6 bases). V lost 4 bases to trimming and J lost 13 bases, with 11 bases between them. The CDR3 runs to 10 residues. Germline CDR1 and CDR2: SQVTM and ANQGSEA. CDR3 DNA: TGCAGCGTTGGATTAGCGGATCAGTTCTTC. The encoded protein is CSVGLADQFF.

The chain links TRBV5-4 to TRBJ1-1; D is unresolved. Trimming removed 4 bases at V and 0 bases at J, with 4 bases between. The length of the CDR3 is 12 residues. Per the germline V gene, CDR1 is SGHNT and CDR2 is YYREEE (reference sequence). The CDR3 DNA follows: TGTGCCAGCAGCCTATTGAACACTGAAGCTTTCTTT. Its translation: CASSLLNTEAFF.

The gene calls are TRBV9 and TRBJ2-1; TRBD1 matches at 7 bases. The trim removed 0 bases at V and 8 bases at J, leaving 5 bases unmatched. Per the germline V gene, CDR1 is SGDLS and CDR2 is YYNGEE. The CDR3 has 14 amino acids. DNA of the CDR3: TGTGCCAGCAGCGTAGCCACAGGGGAGTATGAGCAGTTCTTC. Translated, it gives CASSVATGEYEQFF. The variable domain in full, completed from reference TRBV9 and TRBJ2-1, reads DSGVTQTPKHLITATGQRVTLRCSPRSGDLSVYWYQQSLDQGLQFLIQYYNGEERAKGNILERFSAQQFPDLHSELNLSSLELGDSALYFCASSVATGEYEQFFGPGTRLTVL.

This rearrangement joins TRBV19 to TRBJ2-7; 10 nucleotides match TRBD2. Germline V gene sequence: CDR1 LNHDA, CDR2 SQIVND (reference sequence). The CDR3 covers 14 residues. Trimming at V came to 7 bases and at J to 7 bases, leaving 10 bases not matched to a gene. CDR3 nucleotide sequence: TGTGCCAGTATGAACCTAGCGGGAGTTGGGGAGCAGTACTTC. Encoded protein: CASMNLAGVGEQYF.

CDR3 DNA: TGCGCCAGCAGCTTCGAGACTAGCGGGAGGACTTTAAACAATGAGCAGTTCTTC. It translates to CASSFETSGRTLNNEQFF. The chain joins TRBV5-1 to TRBJ2-1, with TRBD2 identical over 13 bases. CDR3 length equals 18 residues. V gave up 2 bases and J gave up 5 bases; unmatched junction bases: 10. Germline V gene lookup returns CDR1 SGHRS and CDR2 YFSETQ.

The chain combines TRBV30 with TRBJ1-2; D not certain. The CDR3 is 11 residues long. CDR1 GTSNPN and CDR2 SVGIG come from the germline V gene (reference sequence). The V gene lost 3 bases and the J gene lost 8 bases, with 10 bases spanning the gap. CDR3 region: CAWSEGSGYTF. The DNA for the CDR3 is TGTGCCTGGAGCGAGGGCAGCGGCTACACCTTC.

V is TRBV5-1 and J is TRBJ2-5, with TRBD2 matching over 9 bases. The CDR3 spans 19 residues. Germline lookup yields CDR1 SGHRS and CDR2 YFSETQ. Germline trimming cut 2 bases from V and 2 bases from J; bases unmatched to any gene: 16. The CDR3, as DNA: TGCGCCAGCAGCTTTGGAGTTTGGGCGACTAGCGGAACGCAAGAGACCCAGTACTTC. Amino acid sequence: CASSFGVWATSGTQETQYF.

This clone appeared once. This chain connects TRBV27 to TRBJ2-1; 10 bases are shared with TRBD1. The CDR3 runs to 18 residues. Per germline, CDR1 MNHEY and CDR2 SMNVEV (reference sequence). J lost 2 bases, V lost 0 bases, and 7 bases had no gene match. CDR3 coding DNA: TGTGCCAGCAGTTTATCGTCGGGACAGGGGAGCCCCTACAATGAGCAGTTCTTC. Protein product: CASSLSSGQGSPYNEQFF.

The CDR3 sequence is CASRGTSGSYEQYF. CDR3 coding DNA: TGTGCCAGCAGAGGGACTAGCGGGAGTTACGAGCAGTACTTC. The chain couples TRBV27 to TRBJ2-7; 14 bases fit TRBD2. This CDR3 is 14 amino acids long. Germline assignment: CDR1 MNHEY and CDR2 SMNVEV (reference sequence). The V gene end was trimmed by 6 bases and the J gene end by 4 bases; junction bases not matched to a gene: 2.

The chain recombines TRBV7-9 with TRBJ2-1; weak D call: TRBD1 (5 bases). CDR1 is SEHNR and CDR2 is FQNEAQ in the germline V gene (reference sequence). Trimming cost V 5 bases and J 1 base, with 21 bases left between them. The CDR3 contains 18 residues. DNA for the CDR3: TGTGCCAGCAGCCCAGCACAGGCCGACCTGTGGTCCTACAATGAGCAGTTCTTC. Translation gives CASSPAQADLWSYNEQFF.

J is TRBJ2-3 and V is TRBV9; 8 bases are shared with TRBD1. J lost 5 bases, V lost 1 base, and 9 bases had no gene match. The CDR3 sequence is 16 residues long. CDR1 SGDLS and CDR2 YYNGEE come from the germline V gene. CDR3 in DNA: TGTGCCAGCAGCGTAACTTCTCCAGGGGGCATAGATACGCAGTATTTT. Amino acid sequence: CASSVTSPGGIDTQYF.

J is TRBJ1-1 and V is TRBV18; D remains unclear. The CDR3 spans 11 residues. Trimming took 4 bases from V and 5 from J, leaving 5 bases between them. Looked up from germline, CDR1 is KGHSH and CDR2 is LQKENI. CDR3 sequence (DNA): TGTGCCAGCTCACGGAGGACTGAAGCTTTCTTT. This encodes CASSRRTEAFF. Full variable domain (outside the CDR3, taken from reference TRBV18 and TRBJ1-1): NAGVMQNPRHLVRRRGQEARLRCSPMKGHSHVYWYRQLPEEGLKFMVYLQKENIIDESGMPKERFSAEFPKEGPSILRIQQVVRGDSAAYFCASSRRTEAFFGQGTRLTVV.

This chain links TRBV30 with TRBJ1-1; D possibly corresponds to TRBD1 (5 bases). Germline CDR1 is GTSNPN and CDR2 is SVGIG (reference sequence). There are 16 residues in the CDR3. V lost 0 bases, J lost 4 bases, and 18 bases lay in between. CDR3 in amino acids: CAWSVGRIRASTEAFF. The DNA of the CDR3 is TGTGCCTGGAGTGTAGGCCGGATCAGGGCGAGCACTGAAGCTTTCTTT.

V gene TRBV7-9 combines with J gene TRBJ1-2; D is ambiguous. This CDR3 contains 13 residues. CDR1 is SEHNR, CDR2 FQNEAQ, per germline (reference sequence). The V end lost 3 bases, the J end lost 4 bases, and 9 bases lay between the germline ends. The CDR3 DNA is TGTGCCAGCAGCTTTGAACAGCCCTATGGCTACACCTTC. Its protein is CASSFEQPYGYTF. The full variable domain, its missing parts supplied by reference TRBV7-9 and TRBJ1-2, is DTGVSQNPRHKITKRGQNVTFRCDPISEHNRLYWYRQTLGQGPEFLTYFQNEAQLEKSRLLSDRFSAERPKGSFSTLEIQRTEQGDSAMYLCASSFEQPYGYTFGSGTRLTVV.

The rearrangement uses TRBV5-6 and TRBJ1-2, with no clear D. The CDR3 extends over 17 amino acids. Trimming pared 2 bases from V and 0 bases from J, leaving 17 bases between. CDR1 is SGHDT and CDR2 is YYEEEE in the germline V gene. The CDR3 reads CASSFTQHVQANYGYTF. The CDR3 region has the DNA TGTGCCAGCAGCTTCACACAGCACGTCCAAGCTAACTATGGCTACACCTTC.

CDR3 bases: TGCGCCAGCAGCTTCTCCGGTCAGGCTAATGAAAAACTGTTTTTT. Encoded protein: CASSFSGQANEKLFF. The chain uses TRBV5-1 and TRBJ1-4, with D unresolved. Trimming shortened V by 2 bases and J by 3 bases, and 11 bases separated the two germline ends. Germline V gives CDR1 SGHRS, CDR2 YFSETQ. There are 15 residues in the CDR3.

The chain couples TRBV19 to TRBJ1-3, with TRBD1 matching over 7 bases. Germline V CDR1 and CDR2: LNHDA, SQIVND (reference sequence). After removal of 3 bases from V and 2 bases from J, the junction contained 7 bases not matched to a gene. The CDR3 has 16 amino acids. CDR3 protein: CASSIETGYTGNTIYF. The CDR3 coding sequence is TGTGCCAGTAGTATTGAGACAGGGTATACTGGAAACACCATATATTTT.

The CDR3 DNA follows: TGTGCCAGCAGCCAAGGAGGCGGGGAGACCCAGTACTTC. This encodes CASSQGGGETQYF. This chain links TRBV4-2 with TRBJ2-5, with a possible D match to TRBD2 (5 bases). The CDR3 runs 13 residues. Trimming shortened V by 1 base and J by 5 bases, and 8 bases separated the two germline ends. Per the germline V gene, CDR1 is LGHNA and CDR2 is YNFKEQ.

This rearrangement joins TRBV6-1 to TRBJ1-1; tentatively, D is TRBD1 (5 bases). CDR3 length: 13 amino acids. V was shortened by 7 bases and J by 6 bases, with 15 bases between the two germline ends. Germline V CDR1 and CDR2: MNHNS, SASEGT. CDR3 residues: CASTGGTQPEAFF. CDR3 bases: TGTGCCAGCACCGGAGGGACCCAGCCTGAAGCTTTCTTT.

V and J are TRBV5-1 and TRBJ2-2; 8 bases are shared with TRBD2. CDR3 size: 15 residues. The germline V gene has CDR1 SGHRS and CDR2 YFSETQ. V lost 5 bases, J lost 5 bases, and 8 bases stayed unmatched. The CDR3 DNA reads as TGCGCCAGCAGTACGGGAGGGCCTCGGACCGGGGAGCTGTTTTTT. Translation: CASSTGGPRTGELFF.